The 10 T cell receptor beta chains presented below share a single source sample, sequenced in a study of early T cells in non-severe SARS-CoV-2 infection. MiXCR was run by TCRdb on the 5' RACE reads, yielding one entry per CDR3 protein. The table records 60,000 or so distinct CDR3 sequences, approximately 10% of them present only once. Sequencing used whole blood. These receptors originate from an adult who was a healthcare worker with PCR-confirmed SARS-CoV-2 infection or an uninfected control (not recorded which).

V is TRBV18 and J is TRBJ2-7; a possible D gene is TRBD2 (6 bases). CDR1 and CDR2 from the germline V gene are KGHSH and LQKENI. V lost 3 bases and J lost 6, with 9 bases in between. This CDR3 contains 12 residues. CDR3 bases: TGTGCCAGCTCACCGACTAGTACCGAGCAGTACTTC. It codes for CASSPTSTEQYF.

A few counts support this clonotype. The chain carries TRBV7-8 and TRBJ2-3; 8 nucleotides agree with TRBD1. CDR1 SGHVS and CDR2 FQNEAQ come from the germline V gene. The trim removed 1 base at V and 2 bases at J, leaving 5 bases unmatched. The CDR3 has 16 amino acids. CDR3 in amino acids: CASSLGRGQDTDTQYF. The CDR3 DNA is TGTGCCAGCAGCTTAGGGAGGGGACAGGACACAGATACGCAGTATTTT. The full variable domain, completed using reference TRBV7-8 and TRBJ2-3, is GAGVSQSPRYKVAKRGQDVALRCDPISGHVSLFWYQQALGQGPEFLTYFQNEAQLDKSGLPSDRFFAERPEGSVSTLKIQRTQQEDSAVYLCASSLGRGQDTDTQYFGPGTRLTVL.

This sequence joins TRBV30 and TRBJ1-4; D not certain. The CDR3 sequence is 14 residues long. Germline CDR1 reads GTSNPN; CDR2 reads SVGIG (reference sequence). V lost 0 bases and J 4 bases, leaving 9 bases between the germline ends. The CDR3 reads CAWSVVQSNEKLFF. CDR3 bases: TGTGCCTGGAGTGTGGTCCAGAGTAATGAAAAACTGTTTTTT.

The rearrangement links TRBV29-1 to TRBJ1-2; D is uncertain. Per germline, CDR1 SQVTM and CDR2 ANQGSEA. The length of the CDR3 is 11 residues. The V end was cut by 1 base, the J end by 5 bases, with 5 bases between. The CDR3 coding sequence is TGCAGCGTTGAAGGCTCTTATGGCTACACCTTC. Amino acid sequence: CSVEGSYGYTF. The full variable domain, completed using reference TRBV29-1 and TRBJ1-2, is SAVISQKPSRDICQRGTSLTIQCQVDSQVTMMFWYRQQPGQSLTLIATANQGSEATYESGFVIDKFPISRPNLTFSTLTVSNMSPEDSSIYLCSVEGSYGYTFGSGTRLTVV.

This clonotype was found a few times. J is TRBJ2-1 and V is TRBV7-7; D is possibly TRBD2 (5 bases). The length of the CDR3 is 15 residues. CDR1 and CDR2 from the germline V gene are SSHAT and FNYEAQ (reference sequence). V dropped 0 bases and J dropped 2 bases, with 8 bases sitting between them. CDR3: CASSLAVGAYNEQFF. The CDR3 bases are TGTGCCAGCAGCTTAGCAGTGGGAGCCTACAATGAGCAGTTCTTC.

CDR3 in amino acids: CASSLWVLPDNEQFF. The CDR3 coding sequence is TGTGCCAGCAGCTTGTGGGTACTACCTGACAATGAGCAGTTCTTC. The V gene is TRBV5-4, the J gene TRBJ2-1; D unresolved. Germline loops: CDR1 SGHNT, CDR2 YYREEE (reference sequence). V was cut by 1 base and J by 5 bases, with 13 bases left in between. The CDR3 is 15 amino acids.

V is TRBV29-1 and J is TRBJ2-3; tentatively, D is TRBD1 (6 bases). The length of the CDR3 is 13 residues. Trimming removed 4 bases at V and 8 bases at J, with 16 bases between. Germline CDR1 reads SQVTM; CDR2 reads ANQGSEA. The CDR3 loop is CSVVTSSQGTQYF. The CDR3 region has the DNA TGCAGCGTTGTAACCAGTTCACAGGGTACGCAGTATTTT.

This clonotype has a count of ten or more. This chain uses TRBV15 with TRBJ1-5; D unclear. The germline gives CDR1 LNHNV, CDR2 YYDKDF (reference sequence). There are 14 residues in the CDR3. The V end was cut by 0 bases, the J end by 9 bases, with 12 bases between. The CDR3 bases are TGTGCCACCAGCAGAGACGCGGTTCCTGGGCCCCAGCATTTT. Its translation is CATSRDAVPGPQHF.

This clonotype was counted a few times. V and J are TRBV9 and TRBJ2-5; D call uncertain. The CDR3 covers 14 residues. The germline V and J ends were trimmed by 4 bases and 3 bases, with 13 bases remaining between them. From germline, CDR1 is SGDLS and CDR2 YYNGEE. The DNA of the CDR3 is TGTGCCAGCAGCCCCAAAGGGTTGAAAGAGACCCAGTACTTC. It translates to CASSPKGLKETQYF. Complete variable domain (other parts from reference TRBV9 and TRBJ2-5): DSGVTQTPKHLITATGQRVTLRCSPRSGDLSVYWYQQSLDQGLQFLIQYYNGEERAKGNILERFSAQQFPDLHSELNLSSLELGDSALYFCASSPKGLKETQYFGPGTRLLVL.

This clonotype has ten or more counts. The CDR3 DNA follows: TGCGCCAGCAGCTTGGGGGTTAGAACCGAGGATACGCAGTATTTT. Translating gives CASSLGVRTEDTQYF. V usage is TRBV5-1 and J usage is TRBJ2-3, with D uncertain. The CDR3 runs 15 residues. Germline V gene data show CDR1 as SGHRS and CDR2 as YFSETQ. The ends were cut back, 0 bases at V and 6 bases at J, with 14 bases in the middle.